These 14 T cell receptor beta chains originate from one sample sequenced in a study of cytomegalovirus exposure and HLA in healthy donors. The assay was immunoSEQ multiplex PCR, and TCRdb's table has in-frame clones only and misses some. The repertoire includes about 280,000 clones, about 86% of them detected once, and 1% sits in the top ten. The sequencing sample was made of PBMCs. The receptors originated from a woman younger than 30 in good health and CMV-seronegative.

The chain joins TRBV11-3 to TRBJ2-1, with TRBD2 as a possible D gene (6 bases). The CDR3 sequence is 12 residues long. The V end was cut by 1 base, the J end by 11 bases, with 9 bases between. Germline lookup yields CDR1 SGHNT and CDR2 YENEEA. CDR3 DNA: TGTGCCAGCAGCTTAGGTGCGGGGAAGCAGTTCTTC. This translates into CASSLGAGKQFF. The variable domain in full, completed from reference TRBV11-3 and TRBJ2-1, reads EAGVVQSPRYKIIEKKQPVAFWCNPISGHNTLYWYLQNLGQGPELLIRYENEEAVDDSQLPKDRFSAERLKGVDSTLKIQPAELGDSAVYLCASSLGAGKQFFGPGTRLTVL.

The rearrangement uses TRBV5-1 and TRBJ2-3; 7 bases are a match to TRBD1. The CDR3 runs 14 residues. V lost 1 base, J lost 4 bases, and 3 bases stayed unmatched. Germline values: CDR1 SGHRS, CDR2 YFSETQ. CDR3 bases: TGCGCCAGCAGCTTGCAGGGGGTGGCAGATACGCAGTATTTT. It yields the protein CASSLQGVADTQYF.

The CDR3 DNA is TGTGCCAGCAGCGCTGGCGACAGCCCCGTCCGCGAGCAGTACTTC. Amino acids: CASSAGDSPVREQYF. The rearrangement joins TRBV9 to TRBJ2-7, with D possibly TRBD1 on 5 matching bases. Germline CDR1 SGDLS, CDR2 YYNGEE. Trimming shortened V by 3 bases and J by 6 bases, and 19 bases separated the two germline ends. The CDR3 totals 15 residues.

CDR3 sequence (DNA): TGTGCCAGTACGAAACAAGGGGACAGGGTCTTAGGCCAGCCCCAGCATTTT. Residues: CASTKQGDRVLGQPQHF. This rearrangement joins TRBV19 to TRBJ1-5, with 9 positions matching TRBD1. CDR1 LNHDA and CDR2 SQIVND come from the germline V gene (reference sequence). Germline trimming cut 7 bases from V and 7 bases from J; bases unmatched to any gene: 17. This CDR3 is 17 amino acids long.

V is TRBV7-2 and J is TRBJ2-7, with 9 bases lining up with TRBD1. V was pared by 10 bases and J by 1 base, with 8 bases of the junction left unmatched. Germline CDR1 is SGHTA and CDR2 is FQGNSA. The CDR3 is 14 residues long. The CDR3 sequence: CATRGQGISYEQYF. The CDR3 bases are TGTGCCACCAGGGGACAGGGTATATCCTACGAGCAGTACTTC. Using reference TRBV7-2 and TRBJ2-7 for the parts outside the CDR3, the full variable domain is GAGVSQSPSNKVTEKGKDVELRCDPISGHTALYWYRQSLGQGLEFLIYFQGNSAPDKSGLPSDRFSAERTGGSVSTLTIQRTQQEDSAVYLCATRGQGISYEQYFGPGTRLTVT.

V is TRBV7-9 and J is TRBJ1-2; 8 bases are a match to TRBD1. Germline V gene sequence: CDR1 SEHNR, CDR2 FQNEAQ (reference sequence). CDR3 length: 15 amino acids. Trimming took 4 bases from V and 3 from J; bases not matched to a gene: 7. The CDR3 loop is CASSSRTGRDYGYTF. The CDR3 nucleotides read TGTGCCAGCAGCTCCCGGACAGGGCGGGACTATGGCTACACCTTC.

CDR3 nucleotide sequence: TGTGCCAGTACGATCACAGCCACATACACTGAAGCTTTCTTT. Translation gives CASTITATYTEAFF. The chain uses TRBV19 and TRBJ1-1, with no clear D. The CDR3 loop spans 14 amino acids. The V gene lost 7 bases and the J gene lost 3 bases, with 15 bases spanning the gap. Germline assignment: CDR1 LNHDA and CDR2 SQIVND (reference sequence).

The chain joins TRBV11-2 to TRBJ2-7, with 8 bases lining up with TRBD2. The V segment lost 1 base and the J segment 4 bases; nucleotides outside the gene matches: 6. The V gene's germline CDR1 is SGHAT and CDR2 FQNNGV. There are 15 residues in the CDR3. For the CDR3, the DNA is TGTGCCAGCAGCTTAGCACGGGAGGGCCGGTACGAGCAGTACTTC. It codes for CASSLAREGRYEQYF.

The rearrangement links TRBV6-4 to TRBJ1-5; perhaps TRBD1 as D (6 bases). V lost 7 bases to trimming and J lost 3 bases, with 10 bases between them. This CDR3 region has 13 residues. Looked up from germline, CDR1 is MRHNA and CDR2 is SNTAGT. CDR3 in DNA: TGTGCCAGCAACCACAGGGACAATCAGCCCCAGCATTTT. Translation: CASNHRDNQPQHF.

The rearrangement joins TRBV7-8 to TRBJ2-7; 7 bases are shared with TRBD2. Looked up from germline, CDR1 is SGHVS and CDR2 is FQNEAQ. The CDR3 loop spans 14 amino acids. The junction had 6 bases not matched to a gene; V was cut back by 5 bases and J by 2 bases. CDR3 sequence: CASSLLAAAYEQYF. CDR3 sequence (DNA): TGTGCCAGCAGCCTCCTAGCGGCTGCCTACGAGCAGTACTTC.

This rearrangement joins TRBV6-1 to TRBJ1-2, with D hard to call. This CDR3 is 15 amino acids long. Germline CDR1 reads MNHNS; CDR2 reads SASEGT. The ends were cut back, 4 bases at V and 4 bases at J, with 16 bases in the middle. The DNA of the CDR3 is TGTGCCAGCAGTGCCCAGGACGAAGGGAGCTATGGCTACACCTTC. Translating it yields CASSAQDEGSYGYTF.

The chain is built from TRBV6-5 and TRBJ2-7; 8 nucleotides align to TRBD1. Germline CDR1 MNHEY, CDR2 SVGAGI. There are 13 residues in the CDR3. The V segment lost 7 bases and the J segment 3 bases; nucleotides outside the gene matches: 5. The DNA of the CDR3 is TGTGCCAGCAAAGACAGGGGTGGCTACGAGCAGTACTTC. Its protein product is CASKDRGGYEQYF.

This rearrangement joins TRBV28 to TRBJ1-6, with D perhaps TRBD1 (6 bases). V was shortened by 5 bases and J by 7 bases, with 15 bases between the two germline ends. From germline, CDR1 is MDHEN and CDR2 SYDVKM. This CDR3 is built from 15 residues. The DNA for the CDR3 is TGTGCCAGCAGTCGGAAATGGACAGTCAATTCACCCCTCCACTTT. This encodes CASSRKWTVNSPLHF.

The chain is built from TRBV19 and TRBJ1-2; D is possibly TRBD1 (5 bases). CDR3 length: 12 amino acids. V was cut by 4 bases and J by 8 bases, with 11 bases left in between. Germline assignment: CDR1 LNHDA and CDR2 SQIVND (reference sequence). The CDR3 nucleotides read TGTGCCAGTAGTACCAACACAGGAGGCTACACCTTC. As protein: CASSTNTGGYTF.